Below are 22 T cell receptor beta chains sequenced from a single sample in a study of T cells in Graves' hyperthyroidism and ophthalmopathy. RNA transcripts gave rise to amplified TCR beta CDR3 regions. The TCR CDR3 first-round RT-PCR relied on the HTBI primer set. TCRdb passed the multiplex PCR reads through MiXCR, listing each CDR3 protein once. The sample lists around 720,000 distinct CDR3 sequences; approximately 36% were seen once. Specimen: blood. Source of these receptors: a woman between 40 and 55 years old with Graves' hyperthyroidism.

With regard to this clonotype: With a much larger clone just one base away, this may be a read error. The chain links TRBV7-3 to TRBJ1-2; weak D call: TRBD1 (6 bases). Germline CDR1 SGHTA, CDR2 FQGTGA. V shed 11 bases and J shed 3 bases, with 19 bases lying between them. The CDR3 has 14 amino acids. The CDR3 DNA is TGTGCCGGCGGTATTGGGGGGGCTGACTATGGCTACACCTTC. Protein product: CAGGIGGADYGYTF. The whole variable domain, filled in from reference TRBV7-3 and TRBJ1-2, reads GAGVSQTPSNKVTEKGKYVELRCDPISGHTALYWYRQSLGQGPEFLIYFQGTGAADDSGLPNDRFFAVRPEGSVSTLKIQRTERGDSAVYLCAGGIGGADYGYTFGSGTRLTVV.

This clonotype was picked up many times. The genes are TRBV2 and TRBJ1-2; D unresolved. There are 11 residues in the CDR3. The ends were cut back, 6 bases at V and 6 bases at J, with 8 bases in the middle. The germline V gene encodes CDR1 SNHLY and CDR2 FYNNEI. The CDR3 bases are TGTGCCAGCAGATCCGGGAATGGCTACACCTTC. Protein sequence: CASRSGNGYTF.

There are many counts of this clonotype. V is TRBV19 and J is TRBJ1-6; D might be TRBD1 (5 bases). The germline V gene has CDR1 LNHDA and CDR2 SQIVND (reference sequence). V dropped 0 bases and J dropped 5 bases, with 17 bases sitting between them. The CDR3 spans 18 residues. The CDR3 DNA follows: TGTGCCAGTAGTATAGATGGCTTTCGACAGCCCAATAATTCACCCCTCCACTTT. Translation: CASSIDGFRQPNNSPLHF.

There are a few counts of this clonotype. CDR3 DNA sequence: TGTGCCAGCAGCGAGGGGACAGGGACGGATTCACCCCTCCACTTT. It is translated as CASSEGTGTDSPLHF. The V and J genes are TRBV7-3 and TRBJ1-6, with 9 bases identical to TRBD1. V lost 5 bases to trimming and J lost 8 bases; unmatched junction nucleotides: 7. There are 15 residues in the CDR3. Germline-derived CDR1 and CDR2 are SGHTA and FQGTGA.

This clonotype was observed at least ten times. The genes are TRBV7-9 and TRBJ2-5; 7 bases align to TRBD1. From germline, CDR1 is SEHNR and CDR2 FQNEAQ (reference sequence). The V segment lost 5 bases and the J segment 3 bases; nucleotides outside the gene matches: 6. The CDR3 extends over 14 amino acids. CDR3 sequence reads: CASSSSGTEETQYF. CDR3 nucleotides: TGTGCCAGCAGCAGCTCCGGGACAGAAGAGACCCAGTACTTC.

This clonotype was recorded at least ten times. This chain joins TRBV12-3 or TRBV12-4 and TRBJ1-3; a possible D gene is TRBD1 (5 bases). The CDR3 length is 14 residues. The V gene lost 3 bases and the J gene lost 0 bases, with 6 bases spanning the gap. CDR3 region: CASSFRVSGNTIYF. The CDR3 DNA sequence: TGTGCCAGCAGTTTCAGGGTCTCTGGAAACACCATATATTTT.

Worth noting for this clonotype: Germline and junction disagree at one end, which may indicate a read error. V is TRBV24-1 and J is TRBJ2-7; 7 bases align to TRBD1. The CDR3 length is 16 residues. Germline-derived CDR1 and CDR2 are KGHDR and SFDVKD. CDR3 region: CASSLYATGFYYEQYF. CDR3 coding DNA: TGTGCCAGCAGTTTATACGCGACAGGGTTCTACTACGAGCAGTACTTC.

The chain carries TRBV5-4 and TRBJ1-3; no definite D call. Germline-derived CDR1 and CDR2 are SGHNT and YYREEE (reference sequence). The CDR3 is made up of 14 amino acids. V shed 2 bases and J shed 2 bases, with 8 bases lying between them. The CDR3 DNA sequence: TGTGCCAGCAGCTTTTCAGGAGCTGGAAACACCATATATTTT. Its protein product is CASSFSGAGNTIYF.

This sequence joins TRBV7-9 and TRBJ2-7; TRBD1 matches 11 bases. CDR3 length: 16 residues. V trimming: 5 bases; J trimming: 5 bases; junction bases outside the gene matches: 11. Germline lookup yields CDR1 SEHNR and CDR2 FQNEAQ (reference sequence). For the CDR3, the DNA is TGTGCCAGCAGCGTGTATGGACAGGGGGCAACCCACGAGCAGTACTTC. Protein: CASSVYGQGATHEQYF.

In this sample, this clonotype turned up a few times. The conserved phenylalanine or tryptophan is not found at the CDR3 terminus, so this likely reflects a read error. V gene TRBV7-9 combines with J gene TRBJ1-3; D uncertain. V was pared by 5 bases and J by 4 bases, with 15 bases between. Germline V CDR1 and CDR2: SEHNR, FQNEAQ (reference sequence). The CDR3 consists of 15 residues. CDR3 sequence: CASSQSGVFGNTIYL. The CDR3 DNA reads as TGTGCCAGCAGCCAATCCGGTGTATTCGGAAACACCATATATCTT.

The genes are TRBV5-1 and TRBJ1-4; 7 bases are a match to TRBD1. Losses at the gene ends were 3 bases for V and 4 bases for J; bases not matched to a gene: 6. CDR1 and CDR2 from the germline V gene are SGHRS and YFSETQ. The CDR3 runs 15 residues. CDR3 coding DNA: TGCGCCAGCAGCTACCGGGACAGCGTTAATGAAAAACTGTTTTTT. Amino acids: CASSYRDSVNEKLFF.

The sample holds a few counts of this clonotype. This chain connects TRBV25-1 to TRBJ1-2; D ambiguous. Germline-derived CDR1 and CDR2 are MGHDK and SYGVNS. The V gene lost 6 bases and the J gene lost 8 bases, with 19 bases spanning the gap. The CDR3 is 14 amino acids. CDR3 sequence reads: CASSQLGQPGGYTF. CDR3 coding DNA: TGTGCCAGCAGCCAACTCGGGCAGCCGGGAGGCTACACCTTC.

V is TRBV3-1 and J is TRBJ1-4; D gene ambiguous. Germline CDR1 reads LGHDT; CDR2 reads YNNKEL (reference sequence). V was trimmed by 3 bases and J by 7 bases, leaving 15 bases between them. The CDR3 covers 15 residues. For the CDR3, the DNA is TGTGCCAGCAGCCATTCGGGAGAATCAGGTGAAAAACTGTTTTTT. Amino acid sequence: CASSHSGESGEKLFF.

This clonotype was seen a few times. The chain has TRBV20-1 and TRBJ2-5; TRBD2 is a possible D gene (6 bases). The J call is doubtful: the DNA matches TRBJ2-1 better. Germline V CDR1 and CDR2: DFQATT, SNEGSKA (reference sequence). This CDR3 contains 15 residues. The CDR3 coding sequence is TGCAGTGCTAGAGATGGGGGGAATCGCTACAATGAGCAGTTCTTC. The encoded protein is CSARDGGNRYNEQFF.

In regard to this clonotype: Because it lacks the conserved phenylalanine or tryptophan at the end, this CDR3 is likely a read error. J is TRBJ2-7 and V is TRBV19; tentatively, D is TRBD1 or TRBD2 (7 bases each). Trimming pared 4 bases from V and 2 bases from J, leaving 15 bases between. The CDR3 runs to 15 residues. Germline assignment: CDR1 LNHDA and CDR2 SQIVND (reference sequence). CDR3 sequence (DNA): TGTGCCAGTAGTACCCGACAGGGAGGGACCTACGAGCAGTACCTC. As protein: CASSTRQGGTYEQYL.

This clonotype was seen once. V is TRBV6-1 and J is TRBJ2-2, with 12 bases matching TRBD2. The CDR3 runs 18 residues. Losses at the gene ends were 6 bases for V and 7 bases for J; bases not matched to a gene: 15. CDR1 is MNHNS, CDR2 SASEGT, per germline. The CDR3 coding sequence is TGTGCCAGCAGCCAGTTAACCGGACTAGCGGGAATTATCGGGGAGCTGTTTTTT. This translates into CASSQLTGLAGIIGELFF.

In this sample, this clonotype turned up many times. This chain uses TRBV6-6 with TRBJ1-1; D ambiguous. Deletions cut 2 bases from V and 5 bases from J, with 9 bases between. From germline, CDR1 is MNHNY and CDR2 SVGAGI (reference sequence). The CDR3 has 13 amino acids. CDR3 DNA sequence: TGTGCCAGCAGTTACCCCTCTTGGACTGAAGCTTTCTTT. As protein: CASSYPSWTEAFF.

This chain joins TRBV7-2 and TRBJ1-5, with 7 bases lining up with TRBD1. The CDR3 spans 19 residues. Trimming cost V 1 base and J 0 bases; bases outside gene matches: 12. Germline loops: CDR1 SGHTA, CDR2 FQGNSA. The CDR3 loop reads CASSLVTGTEVFSNQPQHF. The CDR3 nucleotides read TGTGCCAGCAGCTTAGTGACCGGGACAGAAGTGTTTAGCAATCAGCCCCAGCATTTT.

This clonotype was picked up a small number of times. The genes are TRBV4-3 and TRBJ1-1; the D gene is possibly TRBD1 (5 bases). V was clipped by 0 bases and J by 3 bases, with 5 bases between them. This CDR3 has 13 residues. Per the germline V gene, CDR1 is LGHNA and CDR2 is YSLEER. CDR3 DNA: TGCGCCAGCAGCCAAGAACAGGACACTGAAGCTTTCTTT. Encoded protein: CASSQEQDTEAFF.

V and J are TRBV24-1 and TRBJ1-2; 7 bases fit TRBD1. J lost 2 bases, V lost 4 bases, and 12 bases had no gene match. CDR1 is KGHDR and CDR2 is SFDVKD in the germline V gene. The CDR3 length is 17 residues. Here the CDR3 DNA reads TGTGCCACCAGTGAGACAGGGCGAGAGCAGGGAAACTATGGCTACACCTTC. The encoded protein is CATSETGREQGNYGYTF.

This clonotype was counted at least ten times. This chain uses TRBV29-1 with TRBJ1-2, with TRBD1 matching 9 bases. This CDR3 region has 12 residues. Trimming took 7 bases from V and 3 from J; bases not matched to a gene: 3. Looked up from germline, CDR1 is SQVTM and CDR2 is ANQGSEA. The CDR3 DNA reads TGCAGCGCCACAGGGGGCGACTATGGCTACACCTTC. This codes for CSATGGDYGYTF.

In regard to this clonotype: Given the absence of the conserved phenylalanine or tryptophan at the CDR3 end, a read error is likely. No DNA is shown, since the ends of the CDR3 on it are uncertain; the CDR3 is the one TCRdb lists. This chain links TRBV9 with TRBJ1-1; the DNA was not used to check the table's D call, TRBD1. The CDR3 has 13 residues if both end residues are counted. Germline V gives CDR1 SGDLS, CDR2 YYNGEE. The CDR3 loop reads CASSVAEGGRAFS.